Listed below are T cell receptor beta chains from one sample, sequenced in a study of Tregs in tolerant kidney transplant recipients. Some clones are missing from TCRdb's copy, which holds only in-frame ones; the method was immunoSEQ multiplex PCR. The repertoire has some 88,000 clones, approximately 94% of them found once; the top ten carry about 4.9%. Material for sequencing was CD8+ T cells from blood. The source of these receptors is a human donor in good health. Both conserved end residues are part of each CDR3.

CDR3 length: 12; V gene: TRBV13; J gene: TRBJ2-7; CDR3 protein: CASSLGTVFRYF
CDR3 length: 15; V gene: TRBV6-6; J gene: TRBJ1-1; CDR3 protein: CASSYSSALNTEAFF
CDR3 length: 13; V gene: TRBV6-6; J gene: TRBJ2-7; CDR3 protein: CASSLDGTYEQYF
CDR3 length: 14; V gene: TRBV6-1; J gene: TRBJ2-7; CDR3 protein: CASSEIPGPYEQYF
CDR3 length: 15; V gene: TRBV30; J gene: TRBJ2-3; CDR3 protein: CAWSPSGASTDTQYF
CDR3 length: 13; V gene: TRBV10-3; J gene: TRBJ2-1; CDR3 protein: CAIRPGQNNEQFF
CDR3 length: 14; V gene: TRBV9; J gene: TRBJ2-3; CDR3 protein: CASSVESVVDTQYF
CDR3 length: 18; V gene: TRBV29-1; J gene: TRBJ2-1; CDR3 protein: CSVEGLLGRVISYNEQFF
CDR3 length: 12; V gene: TRBV11-2; J gene: TRBJ2-7; CDR3 protein: CASSLVSHEQYF
CDR3 length: 14; V gene: TRBV11-2; J gene: TRBJ1-2; CDR3 protein: CASSLGDRVNGYTF
CDR3 length: 15; V gene: TRBV11-3; J gene: TRBJ1-1; CDR3 protein: CASSSGQGVHAEAFF
CDR3 length: 16; V gene: TRBV4-2; J gene: TRBJ1-3; CDR3 protein: CASSLQGTDSGNTIYF
CDR3 length: 12; V gene: TRBV2; J gene: TRBJ2-1; CDR3 protein: CASKASGTEQFF
CDR3 length: 15; V gene: TRBV4-1; J gene: TRBJ2-1; CDR3 protein: CASSPAGGPSNEQFF
CDR3 length: 14; V gene: TRBV7-2; J gene: TRBJ1-1; CDR3 protein: CASTRALWGTEAFF
CDR3 length: 14; V gene: TRBV13; J gene: TRBJ2-7; CDR3 protein: CASSPLRGSYEQYF
CDR3 length: 13; V gene: TRBV19; J gene: TRBJ1-2; CDR3 protein: CASSTTGGNGYTF